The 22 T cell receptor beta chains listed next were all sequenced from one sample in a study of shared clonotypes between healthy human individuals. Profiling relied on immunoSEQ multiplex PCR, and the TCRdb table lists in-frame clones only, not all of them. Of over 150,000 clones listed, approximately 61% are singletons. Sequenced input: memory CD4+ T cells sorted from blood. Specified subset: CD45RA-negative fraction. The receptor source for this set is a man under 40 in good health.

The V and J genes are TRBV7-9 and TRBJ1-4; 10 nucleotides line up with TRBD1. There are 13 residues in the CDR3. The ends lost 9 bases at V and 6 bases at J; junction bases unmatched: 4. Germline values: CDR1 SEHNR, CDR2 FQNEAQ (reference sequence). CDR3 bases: TGTGCCAGTAGGACAGGGGGGGATGAAAAACTGTTTTTT. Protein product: CASRTGGDEKLFF.

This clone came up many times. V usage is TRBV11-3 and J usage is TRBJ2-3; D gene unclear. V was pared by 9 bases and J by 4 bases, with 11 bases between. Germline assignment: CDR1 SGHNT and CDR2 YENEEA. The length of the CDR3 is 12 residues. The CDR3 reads CASKGYSDTQYF. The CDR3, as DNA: TGTGCCAGTAAAGGGTACTCAGATACGCAGTATTTT.

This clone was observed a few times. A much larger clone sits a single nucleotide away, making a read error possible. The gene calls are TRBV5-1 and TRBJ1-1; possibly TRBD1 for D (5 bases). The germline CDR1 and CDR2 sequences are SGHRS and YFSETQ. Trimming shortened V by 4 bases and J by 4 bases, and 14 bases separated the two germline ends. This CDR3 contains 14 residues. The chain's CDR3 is CASSVLGVGTEAFF. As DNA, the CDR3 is TGCGCCAGCAGCGTATTGGGGGTGGGCACTGAAGCTTTCTTT.

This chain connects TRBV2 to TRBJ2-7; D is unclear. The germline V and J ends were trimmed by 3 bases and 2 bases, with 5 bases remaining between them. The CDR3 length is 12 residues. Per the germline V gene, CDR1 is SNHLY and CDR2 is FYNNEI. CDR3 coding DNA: TGTGCCAGCAGTGACCTCGCCTACGAGCAGTACTTC. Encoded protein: CASSDLAYEQYF.

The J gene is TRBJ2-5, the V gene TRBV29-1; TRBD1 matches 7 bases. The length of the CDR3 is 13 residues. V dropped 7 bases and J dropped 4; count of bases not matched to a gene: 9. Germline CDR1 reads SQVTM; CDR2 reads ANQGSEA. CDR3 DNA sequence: TGCAGCGCCAGACAGGGCGCGGGAGAGACCCAGTACTTC. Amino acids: CSARQGAGETQYF.

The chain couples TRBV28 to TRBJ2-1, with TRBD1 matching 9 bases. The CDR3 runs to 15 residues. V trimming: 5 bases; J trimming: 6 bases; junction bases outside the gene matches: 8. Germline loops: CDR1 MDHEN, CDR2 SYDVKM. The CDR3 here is CASSPWGQGVNEQFF. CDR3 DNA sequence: TGTGCCAGCAGTCCTTGGGGACAGGGAGTCAATGAGCAGTTCTTC.

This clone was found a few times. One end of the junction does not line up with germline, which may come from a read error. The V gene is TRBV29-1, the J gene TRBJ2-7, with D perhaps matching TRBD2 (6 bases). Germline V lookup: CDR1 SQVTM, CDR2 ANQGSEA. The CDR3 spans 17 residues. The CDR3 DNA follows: TGCAGCGTTGAAGCGGTGGGGGGACCCGCCACCTCCTCCGAGCAGTACTTC. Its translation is CSVEAVGGPATSSEQYF.

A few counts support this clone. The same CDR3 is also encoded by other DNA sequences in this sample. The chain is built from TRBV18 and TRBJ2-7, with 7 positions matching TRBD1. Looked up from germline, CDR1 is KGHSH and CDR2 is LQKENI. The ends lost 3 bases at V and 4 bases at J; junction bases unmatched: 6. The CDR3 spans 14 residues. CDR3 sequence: CASSPRQGLYEQYF. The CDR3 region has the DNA TGTGCCAGCTCACCGCGACAGGGATTATACGAGCAGTACTTC.

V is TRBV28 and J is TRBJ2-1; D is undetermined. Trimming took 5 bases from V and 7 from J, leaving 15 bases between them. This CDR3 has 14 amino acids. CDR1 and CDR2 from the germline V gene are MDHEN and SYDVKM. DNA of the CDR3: TGTGCCAGCAGTCCAAAGTTTATTAGAAATGAGCAGTTCTTC. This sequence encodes CASSPKFIRNEQFF.

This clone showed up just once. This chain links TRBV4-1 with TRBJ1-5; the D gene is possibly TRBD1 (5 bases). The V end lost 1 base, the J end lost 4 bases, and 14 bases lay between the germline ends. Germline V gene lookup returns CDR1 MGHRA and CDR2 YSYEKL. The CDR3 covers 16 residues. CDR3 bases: TGCGCCAGCAGCCAAGGGCAGGGCCGGGTTAATCAGCCCCAGCATTTT. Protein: CASSQGQGRVNQPQHF.

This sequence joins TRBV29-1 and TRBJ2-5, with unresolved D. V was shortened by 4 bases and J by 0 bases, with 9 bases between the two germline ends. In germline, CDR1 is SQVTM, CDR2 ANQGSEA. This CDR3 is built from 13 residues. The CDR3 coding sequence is TGCAGCGTTGTTGACCCCTACCAAGAGACCCAGTACTTC. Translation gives CSVVDPYQETQYF.

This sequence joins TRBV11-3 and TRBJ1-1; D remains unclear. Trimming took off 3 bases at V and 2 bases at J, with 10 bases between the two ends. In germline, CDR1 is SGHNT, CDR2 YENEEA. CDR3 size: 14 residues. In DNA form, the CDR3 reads TGTGCCAGCAGCTTTGGGTGGCCAAACACTGAAGCTTTCTTT. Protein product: CASSFGWPNTEAFF. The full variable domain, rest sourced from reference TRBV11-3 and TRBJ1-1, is EAGVVQSPRYKIIEKKQPVAFWCNPISGHNTLYWYLQNLGQGPELLIRYENEEAVDDSQLPKDRFSAERLKGVDSTLKIQPAELGDSAVYLCASSFGWPNTEAFFGQGTRLTVV.

The CDR3 DNA reads TGCGCCAGCAGCCAAGAGTTTGCCGGGAGGGCCGAGAATGAGCAGTTCTTC. It is translated as CASSQEFAGRAENEQFF. The chain uses TRBV4-3 and TRBJ2-1, with 8 bases lining up with TRBD2. CDR1 and CDR2 (germline): LGHNA, YSLEER. Trimming cost V 0 bases and J 7 bases; bases outside gene matches: 11. The CDR3 totals 17 residues.

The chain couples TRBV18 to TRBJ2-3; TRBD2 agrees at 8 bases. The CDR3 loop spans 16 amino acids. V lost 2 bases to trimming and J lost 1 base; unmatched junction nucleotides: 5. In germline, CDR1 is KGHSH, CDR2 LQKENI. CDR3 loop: CASSPMGAGGTDTQYF. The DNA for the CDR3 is TGTGCCAGCTCACCAATGGGAGCGGGGGGCACAGATACGCAGTATTTT.

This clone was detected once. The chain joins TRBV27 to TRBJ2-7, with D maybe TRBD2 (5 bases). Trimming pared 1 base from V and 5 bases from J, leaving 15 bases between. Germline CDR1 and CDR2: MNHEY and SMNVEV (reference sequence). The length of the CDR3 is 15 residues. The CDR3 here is CASSLFFPTRDEQYF. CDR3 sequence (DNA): TGTGCCAGCAGTTTATTTTTTCCGACGAGGGACGAGCAGTACTTC.

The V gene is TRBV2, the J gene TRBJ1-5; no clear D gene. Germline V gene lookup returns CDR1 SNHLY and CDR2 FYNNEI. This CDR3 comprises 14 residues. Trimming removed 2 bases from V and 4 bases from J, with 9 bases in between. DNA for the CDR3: TGTGCCAGCAGTGAAAACGGTCCTAATCAGCCCCAGCATTTT. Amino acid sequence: CASSENGPNQPQHF.

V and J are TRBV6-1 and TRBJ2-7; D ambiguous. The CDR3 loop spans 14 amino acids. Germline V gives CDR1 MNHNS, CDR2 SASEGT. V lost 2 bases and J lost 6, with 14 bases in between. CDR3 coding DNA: TGTGCCAGCAGTGAAAGCGAATGGGTAGGCGAGCAGTACTTC. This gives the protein CASSESEWVGEQYF.

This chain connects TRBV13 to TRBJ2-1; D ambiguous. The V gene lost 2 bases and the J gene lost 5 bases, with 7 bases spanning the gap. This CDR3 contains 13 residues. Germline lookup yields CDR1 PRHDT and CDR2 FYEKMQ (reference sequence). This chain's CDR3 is CASSLTLNNEQFF. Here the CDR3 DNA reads TGTGCCAGCAGCTTAACTCTGAACAATGAGCAGTTCTTC. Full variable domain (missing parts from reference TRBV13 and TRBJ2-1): AAGVIQSPRHLIKEKRETATLKCYPIPRHDTVYWYQQGPGQDPQFLISFYEKMQSDKGSIPDRFSAQQFSDYHSELNMSSLELGDSALYFCASSLTLNNEQFFGPGTRLTVL.

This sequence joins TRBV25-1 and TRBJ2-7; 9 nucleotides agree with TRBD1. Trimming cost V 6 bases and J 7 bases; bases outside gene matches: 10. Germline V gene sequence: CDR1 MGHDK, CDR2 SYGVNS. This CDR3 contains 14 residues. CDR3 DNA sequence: TGTGCCAGCAGACCGGGACAGGGTATGAGGGAGCAGTACTTC. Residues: CASRPGQGMREQYF.

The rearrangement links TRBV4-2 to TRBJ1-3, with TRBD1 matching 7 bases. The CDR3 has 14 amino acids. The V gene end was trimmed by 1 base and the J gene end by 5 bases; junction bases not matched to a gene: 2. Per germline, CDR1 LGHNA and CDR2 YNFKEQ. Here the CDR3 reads CASSQAGGRNTIYF. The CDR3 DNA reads TGTGCCAGCAGCCAAGCAGGGGGGAGAAACACCATATATTTT.

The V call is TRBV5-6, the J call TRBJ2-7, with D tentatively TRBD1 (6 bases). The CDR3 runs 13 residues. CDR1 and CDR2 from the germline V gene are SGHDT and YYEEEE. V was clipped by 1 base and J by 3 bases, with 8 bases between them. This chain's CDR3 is CASSLTGYYEQYF. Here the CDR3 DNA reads TGTGCCAGCAGCTTGACAGGGTACTACGAGCAGTACTTC.

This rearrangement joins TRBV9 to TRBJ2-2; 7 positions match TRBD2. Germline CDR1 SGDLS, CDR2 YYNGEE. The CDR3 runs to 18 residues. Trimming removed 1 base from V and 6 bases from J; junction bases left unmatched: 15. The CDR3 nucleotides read TGTGCCAGCAGCGTACGATTAACGGGAGGATTATTGGCCGGGGAGCTGTTTTTT. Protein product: CASSVRLTGGLLAGELFF.